This TCR beta chain was captured by sequencing in a study of CD8 T cells in ankylosing spondylitis. One entry per CDR3 protein, called by TCRdb with MiXCR from the 5' RACE reads. The sample consists of around 160,000 distinct CDR3 sequences, 11% of them appearing once. This clonotype was seen ten or more times. Trimming left V 3 bases short and J 10 bases short, with 16 bases between. Germline-derived CDR1 and CDR2 are SQVTM and ANQGSEA. This CDR3 contains 13 residues. This clonotype was obtained from a male donor with ankylosing spondylitis or in good health (not recorded which). Sequencing was performed on blood, either unsorted or a sorted T cell fraction (not recorded which). The rearrangement joins TRBV29-1 to TRBJ2-1; the D call may be TRBD1 or TRBD2 (7 bases each). The CDR3, as DNA: TGCAGCGTTGACAGGGGGGGGGCCAGCGAGCAGTTCTTC. It encodes CSVDRGGASEQFF.